Reported below is one T cell receptor beta chain. The target antigen is unknown. This record belongs to a study of OX40 agonist ivuxolimab in advanced cancers. About the research overall: Patients were given ivuxolimab, an antibody that agonizes OX40 (CD134). Three individuals attained partial responses, comprising one hepatocellular carcinoma case and two cutaneous melanoma cases.

The CDR3 loop spans 12 amino acids. CDR1 SGHNT and CDR2 YENEEA come from the germline V gene. Trimming shortened V by 2 bases and J by 8 bases, and 10 bases separated the two germline ends. Method: immunoSEQ multiplex PCR; TCRdb's copy keeps in-frame clones and lacks some. The repertoire includes roughly 66,000 clones, around 86% of them detected once, and 2% to 2.5% sits in the top ten. Study findings and constraints: Both CD4+ and CD8+ T cell populations in blood had undergone clonal expansion by week 6 at 0.1 to 3.0 mg/kg. The expanded peripheral T cells' antigen specificity was not determined.

The chain employs TRBV11-3 and TRBJ2-7; D may be TRBD2 (5 bases). The sequenced sample was CD4+ or CD8+ T cells sorted from blood, obtained in a trial of the OX40 agonist ivuxolimab. This sequence was found in an adult with an advanced solid tumor such as melanoma, head and neck, liver or kidney cancer. Here the CDR3 reads CASSLIRGQQYF. The CDR3 nucleotides read TGTGCCAGCAGCTTAATACGAGGGCAGCAGTACTTC. Full variable domain (rest looked up from reference TRBV11-3 and TRBJ2-7): EAGVVQSPRYKIIEKKQPVAFWCNPISGHNTLYWYLQNLGQGPELLIRYENEEAVDDSQLPKDRFSAERLKGVDSTLKIQPAELGDSAVYLCASSLIRGQQYFGPGTRLTVT.